A selection of T cell receptor beta chains follows, all from one sample in a study of blood T cells in healthy people across ages. TCRdb itself ran the 5' RACE reads through MiXCR, one entry per CDR3 protein. The sample has approximately 600,000 distinct CDR3 sequences, roughly 58% seen once; the top ten hold approximately 37%. The specimen was blood. These receptors were collected from a man between 60 and 75 years old in good health. Each CDR3 is given with its conserved first and last residue. Fields, in order: J gene, D gene, clone size, V gene, CDR3 length, CDR3 DNA, CDR3 protein. The D gene is left open where the match is weak. Where a row states a size, it is once, few, many or the class of an expanded clone; other rows omit it.

j_gene: TRBJ1-1; d_gene: -; abundance: -; v_gene: TRBV2; len: 13; CDR3nt: TGTGCCAGCACCGAGGGGGGGGCCACTGAAGCTTTCTTT; CDR3aa: CASTEGGATEAFF
j_gene: TRBJ2-1; d_gene: -; abundance: many; v_gene: TRBV4-1; len: 13; CDR3nt: TGCGCCAGCAGCCCAGCCGGGGGAAATGAGCAGTTCTTC; CDR3aa: CASSPAGGNEQFF
j_gene: TRBJ2-5; d_gene: -; abundance: -; v_gene: TRBV10-3; len: 14; CDR3nt: TGTGCCATCAGTGAGGTAGGACCGACGGAGACCCAGTACTTC; CDR3aa: CAISEVGPTETQYF
j_gene: TRBJ2-5; d_gene: TRBD2; abundance: few; v_gene: TRBV7-2; len: 15; CDR3nt: TGTGCCAGCAGTAGGACTAGCGCGACATGGGAGACCCAGTACTTC; CDR3aa: CASSRTSATWETQYF
j_gene: TRBJ1-1; d_gene: -; abundance: -; v_gene: TRBV29-1; len: 13; CDR3nt: TGCAGCGTTCTGGCAGTAAGGGACACTGAAGCTTTCTTT; CDR3aa: CSVLAVRDTEAFF
j_gene: TRBJ1-6; d_gene: -; abundance: -; v_gene: TRBV25-1; len: 18; CDR3nt: TGTGCCAGCAGTGAATCGACAGCCCGGAGCTCCTATAATTCACCCCTCCACTTT; CDR3aa: CASSESTARSSYNSPLHF
j_gene: TRBJ1-5; d_gene: -; abundance: -; v_gene: TRBV12-3/TRBV12-4; len: 14; CDR3nt: TGTGCCAGCAGTTTACAGGGAGGGAGTCAGCCCCAGCATTTT; CDR3aa: CASSLQGGSQPQHF
j_gene: TRBJ2-3; d_gene: TRBD2; abundance: few; v_gene: TRBV7-2; len: 16; CDR3nt: TGTGCCAGCAGTCTTACAGCGGGGGCTCGTACAGATACGCAGTATTTT; CDR3aa: CASSLTAGARTDTQYF
j_gene: TRBJ2-5; d_gene: TRBD2; abundance: few; v_gene: TRBV2; len: 16; CDR3nt: TGTGCCAGCAGTACTACTAGCGGGGGGGCTGATGAGACCCAGTACTTC; CDR3aa: CASSTTSGGADETQYF
j_gene: TRBJ2-7; d_gene: TRBD1; abundance: -; v_gene: TRBV10-3; len: 14; CDR3nt: TGTGCCATCAGCCGACAGGGGCCCTACAATGAGCAGTACTTC; CDR3aa: CAISRQGPYNEQYF
j_gene: TRBJ2-5; d_gene: -; abundance: -; v_gene: TRBV2; len: 14; CDR3nt: TGTGCCAGCAGTGATCCGGGGGTAGGGGAGACCCAGTACTTC; CDR3aa: CASSDPGVGETQYF
j_gene: TRBJ1-2; d_gene: TRBD1; abundance: -; v_gene: TRBV5-1; len: 15; CDR3nt: TGCGCCAGCAGCTTGGCAACGGGACAGGGAGGAGGCTACACCTTC; CDR3aa: CASSLATGQGGGYTF
j_gene: TRBJ2-7; d_gene: TRBD1; abundance: few; v_gene: TRBV3-1; len: 15; CDR3nt: TGTGCCAGCAGCCCGACAGCAGGGACAGCCTACGAGCAGTACTTC; CDR3aa: CASSPTAGTAYEQYF
j_gene: TRBJ1-4; d_gene: -; abundance: -; v_gene: TRBV12-3/TRBV12-4; len: 14; CDR3nt: TGTGCCAGCAGTTTAGGGACCGACAGTGAAGAACTGTTTTTT; CDR3aa: CASSLGTDSEELFF
j_gene: TRBJ2-1; d_gene: -; abundance: once; v_gene: TRBV12-3/TRBV12-4; len: 13; CDR3nt: TGTGCCAGCAGTTTAGCCCAGGGAGATCAGCAGTTCTTC; CDR3aa: CASSLAQGDQQFF
j_gene: TRBJ2-7; d_gene: -; abundance: few; v_gene: TRBV27; len: 14; CDR3nt: TGTGCCAGCAGTTACCGGGCGGGGAGCGACGAGCAGTACTTC; CDR3aa: CASSYRAGSDEQYF
j_gene: TRBJ2-7; d_gene: TRBD1; abundance: -; v_gene: TRBV9; len: 15; CDR3nt: TGTGCCAGCAGCCCGCGGGCAGGGGGCTCCTACGAGCAGTACTTC; CDR3aa: CASSPRAGGSYEQYF
j_gene: TRBJ2-1; d_gene: TRBD2; abundance: -; v_gene: TRBV13; len: 20; CDR3nt: TGTGCCAGCAGCTCCCTGATGGGACTAGCGGGGGGCGGGCAAAACAATGAGCAGTTCTTC; CDR3aa: CASSSLMGLAGGGQNNEQFF
j_gene: TRBJ2-5; d_gene: TRBD2; abundance: -; v_gene: TRBV29-1; len: 13; CDR3nt: TGCAGCGTCCCCGGACTAGCTCAAGAGACCCAGTACTTC; CDR3aa: CSVPGLAQETQYF
j_gene: TRBJ2-4; d_gene: TRBD2; abundance: once; v_gene: TRBV3-1; len: 16; CDR3nt: TGTGCCAGCAGCCAAGGTAGCGGGGGGCATCAAAACATTCAGTACTTC; CDR3aa: CASSQGSGGHQNIQYF
j_gene: TRBJ2-7; d_gene: TRBD2; abundance: -; v_gene: TRBV7-2; len: 15; CDR3nt: TGTGCCAGCAGCGACCCGGGAGGGACCGTAAACGAGCAGTACTTC; CDR3aa: CASSDPGGTVNEQYF
j_gene: TRBJ2-4; d_gene: -; abundance: few; v_gene: TRBV3-1; len: 15; CDR3nt: TGTGCCAGCAGCCAAGGCTCCCTAGCCAAAAACATTCAGTACTTC; CDR3aa: CASSQGSLAKNIQYF
j_gene: TRBJ2-1; d_gene: TRBD2; abundance: -; v_gene: TRBV7-2; len: 17; CDR3nt: TGTGCCAGCAGCCGGACTAGCGGGGGCGCCTCCTACAATGAGCAGTTCTTC; CDR3aa: CASSRTSGGASYNEQFF
j_gene: TRBJ2-1; d_gene: TRBD1; abundance: -; v_gene: TRBV7-3; len: 17; CDR3nt: TGTGCCAGCAGCTTACTCGTTCGGACAGGGGGCCCGAATGAGCAGTTCTTC; CDR3aa: CASSLLVRTGGPNEQFF
j_gene: TRBJ2-7; d_gene: TRBD2; abundance: -; v_gene: TRBV6-1; len: 15; CDR3nt: TGTGCCAGCACCCACGAGGGGGGGACTAGCCCGCTAGGGTACTTC; CDR3aa: CASTHEGGTSPLGYF
j_gene: TRBJ1-2; d_gene: -; abundance: few; v_gene: TRBV7-9; len: 14; CDR3nt: TGTGCCAGCAGCTTAGCGGCAGGGTTGTATGGCTACACCTTC; CDR3aa: CASSLAAGLYGYTF
j_gene: TRBJ1-2; d_gene: -; abundance: -; v_gene: TRBV2; len: 15; CDR3nt: TGTGCCAGCAGTGAAGAAGGGCTGCGAAGCGATGGCTACACCTTC; CDR3aa: CASSEEGLRSDGYTF
j_gene: TRBJ2-5; d_gene: -; abundance: -; v_gene: TRBV11-2; len: 12; CDR3nt: TGTGCCAGCACCGAAAACAGGAAGACCCAGTACTTC; CDR3aa: CASTENRKTQYF
j_gene: TRBJ2-7; d_gene: TRBD2; abundance: few; v_gene: TRBV3-1; len: 15; CDR3nt: TGTGCCAGCAGCCAAGAAAGCGGGGATTCCTACGAGCAGTACTTC; CDR3aa: CASSQESGDSYEQYF
j_gene: TRBJ2-5; d_gene: -; abundance: -; v_gene: TRBV20-1; len: 15; CDR3nt: TGCAGTGCTAGAGAGCGGGCGGGACCTGTGGGGACCCAGTACTTC; CDR3aa: CSARERAGPVGTQYF
j_gene: TRBJ2-7; d_gene: -; abundance: -; v_gene: TRBV6-2/TRBV6-3; len: 23; CDR3nt: TGTGCCAGCAGTTACTGGGGAACGGACGGCCGGGGCCAGGGCGGTACCCTATCCTACGAGCAGTACTTC; CDR3aa: CASSYWGTDGRGQGGTLSYEQYF
j_gene: TRBJ2-3; d_gene: -; abundance: -; v_gene: TRBV28; len: 14; CDR3nt: TGTGCCAGCAGTCCATCGGGGCGCACAGATACGCAGTATTTT; CDR3aa: CASSPSGRTDTQYF
j_gene: TRBJ2-3; d_gene: TRBD2; abundance: -; v_gene: TRBV10-3; len: 16; CDR3nt: TGTGCCATCAGTGAGTCTAGCGGGGATAGCACAGATACGCAGTATTTT; CDR3aa: CAISESSGDSTDTQYF
j_gene: TRBJ2-2; d_gene: -; abundance: -; v_gene: TRBV5-1; len: 13; CDR3nt: TGCGCCAGCAGCCCGACAGACACCGGGGAGCTGTTTTTT; CDR3aa: CASSPTDTGELFF
j_gene: TRBJ2-7; d_gene: -; abundance: -; v_gene: TRBV2; len: 13; CDR3nt: TGTGCCAGCAGTGAGGGACACTTCTACGAGCAGTACTTC; CDR3aa: CASSEGHFYEQYF
j_gene: TRBJ2-7; d_gene: TRBD2; abundance: -; v_gene: TRBV28; len: 14; CDR3nt: TGTGCCAGCGAGGGACTAGCGGGTAGAAATGAGCAGTACTTC; CDR3aa: CASEGLAGRNEQYF
j_gene: TRBJ2-1; d_gene: -; abundance: few; v_gene: TRBV6-6; len: 12; CDR3nt: TGTGCCAGCAGGGCCCTAGTGAATGAGCAGTTCTTC; CDR3aa: CASRALVNEQFF
j_gene: TRBJ2-1; d_gene: -; abundance: once; v_gene: TRBV7-2; len: 14; CDR3nt: TGTGCCAGCAGCTTAGTGCAGGTTAGGAATGAGCAGTTCTTC; CDR3aa: CASSLVQVRNEQFF
j_gene: TRBJ2-7; d_gene: -; abundance: -; v_gene: TRBV6-5; len: 14; CDR3nt: TGTGCCATCCGGTCCCGGGACGGCTCCTACGAGCAGTACTTC; CDR3aa: CAIRSRDGSYEQYF
j_gene: TRBJ2-5; d_gene: -; abundance: once; v_gene: TRBV6-2/TRBV6-3; len: 13; CDR3nt: TGTGCCAGCAGTTCTAGGCACCAAGAGACCCAGTACTTC; CDR3aa: CASSSRHQETQYF
j_gene: TRBJ1-1; d_gene: -; abundance: -; v_gene: TRBV5-5; len: 14; CDR3nt: TGTGCCAGCAGCTTGGTTACGGGGCGCACTGAAGCTTTCTTT; CDR3aa: CASSLVTGRTEAFF
j_gene: TRBJ2-1; d_gene: -; abundance: -; v_gene: TRBV4-1; len: 16; CDR3nt: TGCGCCAGCAGCCAAGAAGGGCTACCAAGGGCCAATGAGCAGTTCTTC; CDR3aa: CASSQEGLPRANEQFF
j_gene: TRBJ2-7; d_gene: -; abundance: -; v_gene: TRBV6-1; len: 14; CDR3nt: TGTGCCAGCAGTGAAGCGTGGTTTTCCTACGAGCAGTACTTC; CDR3aa: CASSEAWFSYEQYF
j_gene: TRBJ1-1; d_gene: -; abundance: -; v_gene: TRBV11-2; len: 13; CDR3nt: TGTGCCAGCAGCCCGACGGCCGGCTCTGAAGCTTTCTTT; CDR3aa: CASSPTAGSEAFF